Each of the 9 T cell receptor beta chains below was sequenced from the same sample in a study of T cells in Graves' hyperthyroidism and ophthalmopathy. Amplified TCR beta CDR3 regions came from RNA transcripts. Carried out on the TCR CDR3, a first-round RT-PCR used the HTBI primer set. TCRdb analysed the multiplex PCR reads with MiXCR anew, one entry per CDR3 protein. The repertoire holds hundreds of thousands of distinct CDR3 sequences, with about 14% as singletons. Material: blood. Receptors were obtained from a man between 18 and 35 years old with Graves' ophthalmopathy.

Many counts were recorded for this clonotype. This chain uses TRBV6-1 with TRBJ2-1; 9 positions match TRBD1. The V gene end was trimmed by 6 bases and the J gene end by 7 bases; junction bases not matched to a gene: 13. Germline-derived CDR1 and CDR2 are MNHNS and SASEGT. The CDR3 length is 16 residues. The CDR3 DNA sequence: TGTGCCAGCAGGTGGGAACAGGGGGCTACAAGTAATGAGCAGTTCTTC. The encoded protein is CASRWEQGATSNEQFF.

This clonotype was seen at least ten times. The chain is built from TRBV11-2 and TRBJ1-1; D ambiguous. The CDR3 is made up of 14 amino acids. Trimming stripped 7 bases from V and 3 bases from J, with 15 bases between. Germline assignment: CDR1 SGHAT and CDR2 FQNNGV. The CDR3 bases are TGTGCCAGCACCCTTGCCTTGGCTGACACTGAAGCTTTCTTT. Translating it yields CASTLALADTEAFF.

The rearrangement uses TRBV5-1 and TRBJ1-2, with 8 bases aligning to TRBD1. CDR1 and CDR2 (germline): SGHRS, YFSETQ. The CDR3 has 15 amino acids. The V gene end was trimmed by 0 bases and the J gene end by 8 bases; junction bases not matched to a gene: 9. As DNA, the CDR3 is TGCGCCAGCAGCTTGGTAGGTCCAGGGGGCAGCGGCTACACCTTC. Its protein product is CASSLVGPGGSGYTF.

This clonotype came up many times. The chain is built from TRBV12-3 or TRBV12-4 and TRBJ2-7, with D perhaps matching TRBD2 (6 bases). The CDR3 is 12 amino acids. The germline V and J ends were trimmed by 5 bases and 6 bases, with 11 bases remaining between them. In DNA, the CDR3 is TGTGCCAGCAGTCAAGGACTACGCGAGCAGTACTTC. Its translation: CASSQGLREQYF.

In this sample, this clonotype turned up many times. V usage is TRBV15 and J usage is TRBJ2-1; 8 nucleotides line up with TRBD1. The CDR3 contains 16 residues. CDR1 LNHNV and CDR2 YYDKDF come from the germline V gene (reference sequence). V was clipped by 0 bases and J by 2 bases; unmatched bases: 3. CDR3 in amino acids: CATSRDGQGTYNEQFF. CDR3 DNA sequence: TGTGCCACCAGCAGAGATGGACAGGGAACCTACAATGAGCAGTTCTTC.

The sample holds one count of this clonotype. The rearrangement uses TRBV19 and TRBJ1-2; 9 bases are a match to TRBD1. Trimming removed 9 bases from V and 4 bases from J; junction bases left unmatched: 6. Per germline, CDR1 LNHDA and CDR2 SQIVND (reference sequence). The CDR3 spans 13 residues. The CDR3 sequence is CASTGQGVYGYTF. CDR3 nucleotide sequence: TGTGCCAGCACGGGACAGGGAGTCTATGGCTACACCTTC. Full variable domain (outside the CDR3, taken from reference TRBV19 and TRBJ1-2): DGGITQSPKYLFRKEGQNVTLSCEQNLNHDAMYWYRQDPGQGLRLIYYSQIVNDFQKGDIAEGYSVSREKKESFPLTVTSAQKNPTAFYLCASTGQGVYGYTFGSGTRLTVV.

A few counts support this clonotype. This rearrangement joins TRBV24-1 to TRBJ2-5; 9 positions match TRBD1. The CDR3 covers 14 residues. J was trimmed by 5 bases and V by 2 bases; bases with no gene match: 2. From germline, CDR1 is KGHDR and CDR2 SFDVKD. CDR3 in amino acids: CATSDYDRGETQYF. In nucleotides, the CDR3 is TGTGCCACCAGTGATTACGACAGGGGGGAGACCCAGTACTTC.

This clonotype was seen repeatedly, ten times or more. CDR3 residues: CASSLNRGRISGKDTGELFF. Here the CDR3 DNA reads TGTGCCAGCAGTTTGAACAGGGGGCGAATTAGCGGGAAGGACACCGGGGAGCTGTTTTTT. The chain has TRBV12-3 or TRBV12-4 and TRBJ2-2; D might be TRBD1 (9 bases). The CDR3 runs to 20 residues. V lost 3 bases and J lost 3, with 26 bases in between.

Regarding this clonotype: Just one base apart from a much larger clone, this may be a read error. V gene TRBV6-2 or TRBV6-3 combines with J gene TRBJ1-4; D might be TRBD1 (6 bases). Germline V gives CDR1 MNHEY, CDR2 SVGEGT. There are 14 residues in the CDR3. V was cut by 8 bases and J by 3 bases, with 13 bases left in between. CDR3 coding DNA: TGTGCCAGCGGACAGAATCCAGCTAATGAAAAACTGTTTTTT. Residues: CASGQNPANEKLFF.